This TCR beta chain derives from a study of OX40 agonist ivuxolimab in advanced cancers. About the study as a whole: The costimulatory receptor OX40 (CD134) was targeted by ivuxolimab, a fully human IgG2 agonistic monoclonal antibody. Intravenous ivuxolimab was administered to patients every 2 weeks at six dose levels: 0.01, 0.1, 0.3, 1.5, 3 and 10 mg/kg. Among the approximately 54 dose-escalation patients, roughly 20 had hepatocellular carcinoma, 15 or so melanoma, 9 renal cell carcinoma and 9 head and neck cancer. In the dose-escalation cohort, around four fifths of patients were male, and the mean age was about 55 years, with a range of 23 to 79. Prior anti-PD-1, anti-PD-L1 or anti-CTLA-4 therapy was permitted, and 35% to 40% of dose-escalation patients had received checkpoint inhibitors. Partial responses were achieved by three dose-escalation patients, of whom one had hepatocellular carcinoma and two had cutaneous melanoma. Peripheral TCRbeta sequencing was intended to test whether TCR sequence diversity was altered and clonal T-cell expansion was caused by ivuxolimab. The paper reports the monotherapy dose-escalation portion (N = 52 patients) of the phase I ivuxolimab trial.

Study-wide findings and limitations: In the 0.1-3.0 mg/kg groups, partial responders had among the lowest normalized peripheral clonal expansion, particularly in CD8+ T cells. Low levels of normalized T-cell clonal expansion were also seen in some nonresponding patients. After ivuxolimab, CD8+ T cells had more expanded clones than CD4+ T cells on average. The antigen specificity of the peripheral T cells that underwent clonal expansion was not determined. At doses of 0.1 to 3.0 mg/kg, clonal expansion of both CD4+ and CD8+ T cells in blood was seen between baseline and week 6.

Genomic DNA was isolated from the sorted cells so that the TCRbeta CDR3 region could be sequenced. The immunoSEQ Assay was used for sequencing of TCRbeta CDR3 regions. TCRdb took over this immuneACCESS table, retaining in-frame rearrangements with V and J assigned. Such tables are incomplete; in checked studies, under half of the missing clones stem from an unresolved V gene, and the remainder is unexplained. This sample gives 60,000 to 100,000 clones in total; 85% to 95% of them show up just once. Together, the top ten hold approximately 9.9% of the sample. Patients with autoimmune disease history or receiving systemic immunosuppression were excluded from the trial. Peripheral blood for TCR sequencing was collected from all dose cohorts at baseline, on cycle 4 day 1, and on cycle 7 day 1. The samples were drawn from a first-in-human, open-label, multicenter phase I dose-escalation trial of ivuxolimab. The trial enrolled adults with locally advanced or metastatic head and neck squamous cell, hepatocellular, melanoma or renal cell carcinoma. Before TCR sequencing, CD4+ T cells and CD8+ T cells were sorted from peripheral blood as separate populations.

In the case of this clone: Its antigen is currently not known. One base away there is no much larger clone; base qualities are not given.

V was cut back by 3 bases and J by 5 bases, leaving a gap of 18 bases between them. The CDR3 runs 16 amino acids, cysteine and phenylalanine included. Kept here is only the CDR3 DNA, which spans 48 bases and is read in frame from base 1. The germline V gene provides CDR1 MRHNA and CDR2 SNTAGT. Material: CD4+ or CD8+ T cells sorted from blood, obtained in a trial of the OX40 agonist ivuxolimab. Rearrangement joined TRBV6-4 to TRBJ2-3; the D gene assignment is ambiguous. The sequence was obtained from an adult with an advanced solid tumor such as melanoma, head and neck, liver or kidney cancer. The DNA reads as follows: TGTGCCAGCAGTGATTCCCCCTCGGGCGTGGTAGATACGCAGTATTTT. Its protein is CASSDSPSGVVDTQYF.